What follows are 21 T cell receptor beta chains derived from one specimen sequenced in a study of human T cells and chemical hapten exposure. The time point here: patch test 1, 2 weeks after DPC sensitization. Treatment in this sample: therapeutic diphenylcyclopropenone sensitization with weekly scalp DPC. TCRdb passed the RACE reads through MiXCR, listing each CDR3 protein once. The sample consists of about 80,000 distinct CDR3 sequences, about 9.3% of them appearing once. The material was whole blood, obtained in connection with sensitization to the hapten diphenylcyclopropenone (DPC). These TCRs come from a woman aged 50 to 60 with alopecia areata. Some clones in this sample may be carry-over from other donors' samples.

The V gene is TRBV7-6, the J gene TRBJ2-7, with 7 bases identical to TRBD1. This CDR3 region has 16 residues. Germline trimming cut 5 bases from V and 0 bases from J; bases unmatched to any gene: 10. The V gene's germline CDR1 is SGHVS and CDR2 FNYEAQ. Here the CDR3 reads CASSQLTGKGSYEQYF. CDR3 bases: TGTGCCAGCAGCCAATTGACAGGGAAGGGCTCCTACGAGCAGTACTTC.

V and J are TRBV21-1 and TRBJ1-5. TRBV21-1 represents a pseudogene. This CDR3 is built from 17 residues. The CDR3 coding sequence is TGTGCCAGCAGCAAAGAGGACCACAGGGCCCCGTCACGACCCCAGCATTTT. Translation: CASSKEDHRAPSRPQHF.

This clonotype was counted many times. J is TRBJ1-4 and V is TRBV11-2; 8 bases line up with TRBD1. CDR1 SGHAT and CDR2 FQNNGV come from the germline V gene. The CDR3 has 14 residues. The V gene end was trimmed by 6 bases and the J gene end by 7 bases; junction bases not matched to a gene: 7. CDR3 region: CASRTDRDGEKLFF. The CDR3 nucleotides are TGTGCCAGCAGAACGGACAGGGACGGTGAAAAACTGTTTTTT.

The sample holds a few counts of this clonotype. This chain joins TRBV10-3 and TRBJ1-2, with a possible D match to TRBD1 (5 bases). The CDR3 sequence is 12 residues long. Trimming took 3 bases from V and 4 from J, leaving 6 bases between them. Germline CDR1 is ENHRY and CDR2 is SYGVKD. Here the CDR3 reads CAISDRAYGYTF. In nucleotides, the CDR3 is TGTGCCATCAGTGACAGGGCCTATGGCTACACCTTC.

This clonotype was counted only a few times. This chain joins TRBV29-1 and TRBJ1-2; D is perhaps TRBD1 (6 bases). V shed 7 bases and J shed 5 bases, with 17 bases lying between them. The V gene's germline CDR1 is SQVTM and CDR2 ANQGSEA. The CDR3 sequence is 13 residues long. The CDR3 bases are TGCAGCGCCGTGCCGGACAGTCCTTATGGCTACACCTTC. Its protein is CSAVPDSPYGYTF.

This clonotype has only a few counts. J is TRBJ2-2 and V is TRBV5-1; weak D call: TRBD1 (6 bases). V was cut by 4 bases and J by 4 bases, with 17 bases left in between. This CDR3 has 16 amino acids. Germline-derived CDR1 and CDR2 are SGHRS and YFSETQ. The CDR3: CASSPTGKASTGELFF. The CDR3 DNA reads as TGCGCCAGCAGCCCAACAGGGAAGGCGAGCACCGGGGAGCTGTTTTTT.

This clonotype came up a few times. The chain combines TRBV12-3 or TRBV12-4 with TRBJ1-4, with TRBD1 matching 11 bases. J was trimmed by 7 bases and V by 5 bases; bases with no gene match: 3. CDR3 length: 14 amino acids. The CDR3 DNA is TGTGCCAGCAGTCCGGGACAGGGGGTTGAAAAACTGTTTTTT. Its protein is CASSPGQGVEKLFF.

This rearrangement joins TRBV29-1 to TRBJ2-1, with 9 bases matching TRBD2. The germline gives CDR1 SQVTM, CDR2 ANQGSEA. The ends lost 5 bases at V and 9 bases at J; junction bases unmatched: 14. The CDR3 is 15 amino acids. In DNA, the CDR3 is TGCAGCGTTTCCTCTCTTAGCGGGAGTGGCGGTGAGCAGTTCTTC. Protein: CSVSSLSGSGGEQFF.

The V gene is TRBV28, the J gene TRBJ1-6; D is unclear. CDR3 length: 14 amino acids. Germline V gives CDR1 MDHEN, CDR2 SYDVKM. V shed 7 bases and J shed 7 bases, with 14 bases lying between them. The CDR3: CASIPGWRNSPLHF. CDR3 coding DNA: TGTGCCAGCATTCCGGGATGGCGCAATTCACCCCTCCACTTT.

In its sample, this clonotype was seen many times. The J gene is TRBJ2-7, the V gene TRBV18, with D perhaps matching TRBD2 (6 bases). The CDR3 sequence is 13 residues long. Germline V gives CDR1 KGHSH, CDR2 LQKENI. The V gene lost 2 bases and the J gene lost 3 bases, with 8 bases spanning the gap. CDR3 bases: TGTGCCAGCTCACCAGCCGGGGGCTACGAGCAGTACTTC. It specifies CASSPAGGYEQYF. Filled out from reference TRBV18 and TRBJ2-7, the complete variable domain reads NAGVMQNPRHLVRRRGQEARLRCSPMKGHSHVYWYRQLPEEGLKFMVYLQKENIIDESGMPKERFSAEFPKEGPSILRIQQVVRGDSAAYFCASSPAGGYEQYFGPGTRLTVT.

This clonotype came up a few times. This chain connects TRBV7-2 to TRBJ1-1; D might be TRBD1 (5 bases). Germline CDR1 is SGHTA and CDR2 is FQGNSA. The CDR3 extends over 13 amino acids. Between the trimmed V and J ends, which lost 5 bases and 5 bases, there was a span of 12 bases. This CDR3 reads CASSPGRGTEAFF. CDR3 coding DNA: TGTGCCAGCAGCCCTGGTAGGGGTACTGAAGCTTTCTTT.

The sample holds a few counts of this clonotype. The chain joins TRBV12-3 or TRBV12-4 to TRBJ1-2; 9 nucleotides agree with TRBD1. V lost 4 bases and J lost 4; bases outside the gene matches: 4. The CDR3 has 14 amino acids. CDR3 coding DNA: TGTGCCAGCAGTTGGAGGACAGGGGCCTATGGCTACACCTTC. Protein product: CASSWRTGAYGYTF.

This clonotype was counted at least ten times. CDR3 DNA: TGTGCCAGTACCAGGGGCACAGATACGCAGTATTTT. Protein: CASTRGTDTQYF. This chain links TRBV6-6 with TRBJ2-3; tentatively, D is TRBD1 (5 bases). The germline CDR1 and CDR2 sequences are MNHNY and SVGAGI (reference sequence). The CDR3 is 12 residues long. V was cut by 9 bases and J by 1 base, with 8 bases left in between.

This clonotype turned up a few times. The chain recombines TRBV6-1 with TRBJ1-1; D is unclear. Trimming removed 5 bases from V and 1 base from J, with 11 bases in between. Germline V gene data show CDR1 as MNHNS and CDR2 as SASEGT. The CDR3 has 14 amino acids. The CDR3 is CASSPTERNTEAFF. The CDR3 nucleotides are TGTGCCAGCAGTCCGACTGAACGGAACACTGAAGCTTTCTTT.

This clonotype was seen a few times. This chain connects TRBV3-1 to TRBJ2-7; 9 bases fit TRBD1. V shed 3 bases, J shed 1 base, and the junction held 13 bases outside the gene matches. The CDR3 loop spans 18 amino acids. Germline CDR1 is LGHDT and CDR2 is YNNKEL (reference sequence). The CDR3 DNA reads as TGTGCCAGCAGCCAGCCGGACAGGGGATCGGGACTATCCTACGAGCAGTACTTC. Amino acids: CASSQPDRGSGLSYEQYF.

V gene TRBV5-5 combines with J gene TRBJ2-7; no definite D call. The CDR3 contains 15 residues. Trimming took 2 bases from V and 2 from J, leaving 14 bases between them. The germline V gene has CDR1 SGHKS and CDR2 YYEKEE (reference sequence). The CDR3 is CASSLIPDKAYEQYF. CDR3 nucleotide sequence: TGTGCCAGCAGCTTAATTCCCGACAAAGCCTACGAGCAGTACTTC. Full variable domain (rest looked up from reference TRBV5-5 and TRBJ2-7): DAGVTQSPTHLIKTRGQQVTLRCSPISGHKSVSWYQQVLGQGPQFIFQYYEKEERGRGNFPDRFSARQFPNYSSELNVNALLLGDSALYLCASSLIPDKAYEQYFGPGTRLTVT.

This clonotype was counted ten times or more. The CDR3 DNA reads as TGTGCCAGCAGCTGGACCCAAGCATCTGGCTACACCTTC. Its translation is CASSWTQASGYTF. This chain links TRBV5-5 with TRBJ1-2; D uncertain. V dropped 3 bases and J dropped 7 bases, with 13 bases sitting between them. Germline V gene data show CDR1 as SGHKS and CDR2 as YYEKEE (reference sequence). The CDR3 totals 13 residues.

This clonotype was counted many times. This chain links TRBV10-1 with TRBJ2-1; no definite D call. This CDR3 has 14 amino acids. The V and J ends lost 6 bases and 7 bases respectively, with 16 bases between them. Looked up from germline, CDR1 is WNHNN and CDR2 is SYGVQD (reference sequence). This CDR3 reads CASRPTPPANEQFF. In nucleotides, the CDR3 is TGCGCCAGCAGACCGACTCCTCCCGCAAATGAGCAGTTCTTC.

The CDR3 reads CASSPIANYEQYF. In DNA, the CDR3 is TGTGCCAGCAGCCCGATAGCCAACTACGAGCAGTACTTC. The V call is TRBV3-1, the J call TRBJ2-7; D unresolved. V lost 4 bases and J 3 bases, leaving 10 bases between the germline ends. CDR3 length: 13 amino acids. Per the germline V gene, CDR1 is LGHDT and CDR2 is YNNKEL (reference sequence).

This clonotype has a count of ten or more. The CDR3 DNA follows: TGTGCCAGTAGTATGCCACAGCTCAATCAGCCCCAGCATTTT. Amino acids: CASSMPQLNQPQHF. The V call is TRBV19, the J call TRBJ1-5; D ambiguous. CDR1 is LNHDA and CDR2 is SQIVND in the germline V gene (reference sequence). The CDR3 has 14 amino acids. V was clipped by 3 bases and J by 3 bases, with 9 bases between them.

At least ten counts were recorded for this clonotype. The rearrangement joins TRBV7-3 to TRBJ1-1, with a possible D match to TRBD1 (6 bases). Looked up from germline, CDR1 is SGHTA and CDR2 is FQGTGA. CDR3 length equals 17 residues. Trimming removed 1 base at V and 0 bases at J, with 15 bases between. CDR3 sequence reads: CASSLIPGQSLNTEAFF. CDR3 sequence (DNA): TGTGCCAGCAGCTTAATCCCCGGACAGTCCCTGAACACTGAAGCTTTCTTT.